The next 3 T cell receptor beta chains were all read from a single sample in a study of blood T cell repertoires in COVID-19. The assay was immunoSEQ multiplex PCR, and TCRdb's table has in-frame clones only and misses some. The sample lists approximately 88,000 clones; around 90% were seen once. The sample was peripheral blood. All receptors derive from a woman aged 45-65 years in a cohort sampled during active COVID-19.

V is TRBV3-1 (or the pseudogene TRBV3-2) and J is TRBJ2-3; 9 positions agree with TRBD1. Germline loops: CDR1 LGHDT, CDR2 YNNKEL (reference sequence). The trim removed 0 bases at V and 12 bases at J, leaving 7 bases unmatched. The CDR3 spans 14 residues. The CDR3 is CASSQDPGTGNQYF. The CDR3 DNA follows: TGTGCCAGCAGCCAAGACCCCGGGACAGGGAACCAGTATTTT.

V usage is TRBV2 and J usage is TRBJ2-3; 10 nucleotides match TRBD2. With V trimmed by 4 bases and J by 6 bases, 7 bases remained unmatched. Germline CDR1 reads SNHLY; CDR2 reads FYNNEI. The CDR3 runs 15 residues. The CDR3 protein is CASSARAGGRDTQYF. CDR3 in DNA: TGTGCCAGCAGTGCAAGAGCGGGGGGGCGGGATACGCAGTATTTT.

The chain employs TRBV7-9 and TRBJ1-4, with D possibly matching TRBD1 (6 bases). Trimming cost V 2 bases and J 0 bases, with 19 bases left between them. There are 19 residues in the CDR3. Germline V CDR1 and CDR2: SEHNR, FQNEAQ (reference sequence). In DNA form, the CDR3 reads TGTGCCAGCAGCTTAACCGACAGGTTACTTTCCTCAACTAATGAAAAACTGTTTTTT. Protein: CASSLTDRLLSSTNEKLFF.